This TCR beta chain was identified in a study of T cell responses to AZD1222 COVID-19 vaccine. TCRdb's copy holds only in-frame clones and misses some; the assay was immunoSEQ multiplex PCR. The sample shows about 130,000 clones, about 94% of them seen only once. Germline CDR1 is LNHDA and CDR2 is SQIVND (reference sequence). CDR3 length equals 12 residues. Trimming left V 11 bases short and J 9 bases short, with 17 bases between. The chain has TRBV19 and TRBJ1-5; D call uncertain. The specimen was peripheral blood, collected on day 0 of AZD1222 vaccination. The sequence was collected from an adult in good health. Written as DNA, the CDR3 is TGTGCCGTAGAGGGCTCGATCGGGCCCCAGCATTTT. This codes for CAVEGSIGPQHF.